These T cell receptor beta chains were read from a single sample in a study of blood T cell repertoires in COVID-19. Profiling relied on immunoSEQ multiplex PCR, and the TCRdb table lists in-frame clones only, not all of them. The sample yields some 200,000 clones, around nine tenths seen once. The sequenced sample consisted of PBMCs or T cells enriched from blood (not recorded which). The origin of the receptors is a young man in a cohort exposed to, infected with or recovered from COVID-19 (not recorded which). Each CDR3 is given with its conserved first and last residue. The D gene is left open where the match is weak. Rows give clone size only sometimes, using once, few, many, or a class for an expanded clone.

D,size,V,J,CDR3,DNA
NA,NA,TRBV7-8,TRBJ1-6,CASSLDPGTFNSPLHF,TGTGCCAGCAGCTTAGACCCCGGGACATTTAATTCACCCCTCCACTTT
NA,NA,TRBV12-2,TRBJ1-3,CASRSRASGNTIYF,TGTGCAAGTCGCAGCAGGGCCTCTGGAAACACCATATATTTT
TRBD2,NA,TRBV24-1,TRBJ2-2,CATSDHTTTSGRALGELFF,TGTGCCACCAGTGACCATACTACGACTAGCGGGAGGGCTTTGGGGGAGCTGTTTTTT
NA,NA,TRBV7-9,TRBJ1-1,CASNSEGGTEAFF,TGTGCCAGCAATTCGGAAGGCGGCACTGAAGCTTTCTTT
NA,NA,TRBV28,TRBJ1-3,CASSKDRTNSGNTIYF,TGTGCCAGCAGTAAGGACAGAACCAACTCTGGAAACACCATATATTTT
NA,NA,TRBV5-4,TRBJ2-1,CASSLDEIKRFF,TGTGCCAGCAGCTTGGATGAGATCAAGCGGTTCTTC
TRBD2,NA,TRBV7-6,TRBJ2-7,CASSLATASGRGYEQYF,TGTGCCAGCAGCTTAGCCACTGCTAGCGGGAGGGGGTACGAGCAGTACTTC
NA,NA,TRBV6-5,TRBJ1-1,CATRRGRMNTEAFF,TGTGCCACCCGGAGAGGTCGCATGAACACTGAAGCTTTCTTT
TRBD1,NA,TRBV13,TRBJ2-7,CASSVQGADEQYF,TGTGCCAGCAGCGTACAGGGGGCGGACGAGCAGTACTTC
TRBD2,NA,TRBV5-4,TRBJ2-1,CASSLGEAGREGAPFF,TGTGCCAGCAGCTTGGGGGAGGCGGGACGGGAGGGAGCTCCGTTCTTC
TRBD2,NA,TRBV15,TRBJ2-1,CATSPRASGTNEQFF,TGTGCCACCAGCCCTAGGGCTAGCGGGACCAATGAGCAGTTCTTC
NA,once,TRBV12-3/TRBV12-4,TRBJ2-1,CASSSGIEQFF,TGTGCCAGCAGTTCCGGGATAGAGCAGTTCTTC
TRBD1,NA,TRBV14,TRBJ1-4,CASSQDRGAEIEEKLFF,TGTGCCAGCAGCCAGGACAGGGGGGCCGAGATCGAGGAAAAACTGTTTTTT
TRBD1,NA,TRBV27,TRBJ2-7,CASSSGTGGVYEQYF,TGTGCCAGCAGTTCCGGGACAGGGGGCGTTTACGAGCAGTACTTC
NA,NA,TRBV27,TRBJ2-1,CASSLPFPTSANEQFF,TGTGCCAGCAGTTTACCTTTCCCGACTAGTGCCAATGAGCAGTTCTTC
NA,once,TRBV7-2,TRBJ2-2,CASSLTAGANTGELFF,TGTGCCAGCAGCTTAACTGCGGGTGCGAACACCGGGGAGCTGTTTTTT
NA,NA,TRBV6-4,TRBJ2-1,CASSPSFDSVGEQFF,TGTGCCAGCAGTCCCTCATTTGATAGCGTCGGTGAGCAGTTCTTC
NA,NA,TRBV27,TRBJ2-1,CASSAPGGRSLNEQFF,TGTGCCAGCAGCGCCCCTGGGGGGAGGTCATTGAATGAGCAGTTCTTC
NA,NA,TRBV5-4,TRBJ1-1,CASRGDRLPYTEAFF,TGTGCCAGCAGGGGTGACAGGCTTCCTTATACTGAAGCTTTCTTT
NA,NA,TRBV9,TRBJ2-1,CASSATNRDHNEQFF,TGTGCCAGCAGCGCCACGAACCGGGATCACAATGAGCAGTTCTTC
NA,NA,TRBV12-3/TRBV12-4,TRBJ2-1,CASGASVSEQFF,TGTGCCAGCGGAGCTAGTGTGAGTGAGCAGTTCTTC
TRBD1,NA,TRBV28,TRBJ1-5,CASSLPGGVGNQPQHF,TGTGCCAGCAGTTTACCAGGGGGCGTTGGCAATCAGCCCCAGCATTTT
NA,NA,TRBV29-1,TRBJ1-4,CSARGGREKLFF,TGCAGCGCCCGAGGAGGGCGAGAAAAACTGTTTTTT
TRBD1,once,TRBV9,TRBJ2-1,CASSVDPSRGTNEQFF,TGTGCCAGCAGCGTAGACCCCTCCAGGGGGACAAATGAGCAGTTCTTC
NA,NA,TRBV27,TRBJ1-2,CASSFTPRTANYGYTF,TGTGCCAGCAGTTTTACTCCCAGGACAGCTAACTATGGCTACACCTTC
NA,NA,TRBV27,TRBJ1-2,CASSLTGFFDYGYTF,TGTGCCAGCAGTTTAACGGGGTTCTTTGACTATGGCTACACCTTC
NA,NA,TRBV5-5,TRBJ2-1,CASSLELAHLYNEQFF,TGTGCCAGCAGCTTGGAACTAGCCCACCTTTACAATGAGCAGTTCTTC
NA,NA,TRBV5-1,TRBJ2-2,CASSLDGPNTGELFF,TGCGCCAGCAGCTTGGATGGCCCGAACACCGGGGAGCTGTTTTTT
TRBD1,NA,TRBV28,TRBJ1-2,CASSGQGGLDYGYTF,TGTGCCAGCAGCGGACAGGGGGGCCTTGACTATGGCTACACCTTC
TRBD1,NA,TRBV6-5,TRBJ2-2,CASRGQANTGELFF,TGTGCCAGCAGAGGACAGGCTAACACCGGGGAGCTGTTTTTT
TRBD2,NA,TRBV27,TRBJ2-1,CATFAGLAGWDEQFF,TGTGCCACCTTCGCTGGGCTAGCGGGATGGGATGAGCAGTTCTTC
TRBD1,NA,TRBV7-9,TRBJ1-2,CASSFPGQDRYGYTF,TGTGCCAGCAGCTTCCCCGGACAGGACCGCTATGGCTACACCTTC
NA,NA,TRBV4-2,TRBJ1-4,CASSQRDNLNEKLFF,TGTGCCAGCAGCCAGAGGGACAACCTAAATGAAAAACTGTTTTTT
TRBD1,once,TRBV18,TRBJ2-7,CASSPATGYEQYF,TGTGCCAGCTCACCAGCGACAGGGTACGAGCAGTACTTC
NA,NA,TRBV27,TRBJ2-7,CASSFFQGQPYEQYF,TGTGCCAGCAGTTTTTTTCAGGGTCAGCCCTACGAGCAGTACTTC
NA,NA,TRBV28,TRBJ2-2,CASRSGTGGGLVLANTGELFF,TGTGCCAGCAGAAGCGGAACTGGGGGGGGCCTCGTCTTGGCGAACACCGGGGAGCTGTTTTTT
NA,once,TRBV5-1,TRBJ2-1,CASSLEEGPYNEQFF,TGCGCCAGCAGCTTGGAGGAGGGGCCCTACAATGAGCAGTTCTTC
TRBD2,NA,TRBV28,TRBJ2-2,CASRPRPGLAGGPGNTGELFF,TGTGCCAGCAGACCACGTCCGGGACTAGCGGGAGGGCCGGGGAACACCGGGGAGCTGTTTTTT
TRBD2,few,TRBV27,TRBJ2-7,CASSFKPGGGYEQYF,TGTGCCAGCAGTTTTAAACCGGGGGGAGGCTACGAGCAGTACTTC
NA,NA,TRBV7-3,TRBJ2-3,CASSLGAQGSSGTQYF,TGTGCCAGCAGCTTAGGAGCACAGGGTTCCTCCGGAACGCAGTATTTT
NA,NA,TRBV28,TRBJ2-2,CASSALPYGELFF,TGTGCCAGCAGTGCTCTCCCCTACGGGGAGCTGTTTTTT
NA,NA,TRBV4-2,TRBJ1-6,CASSQEGGGLGYNSPLHF,TGTGCCAGCAGCCAAGAGGGCGGAGGTCTAGGCTATAATTCACCCCTCCACTTT